The rows below give T cell receptor beta chains drawn from one sample of a study of T-cell reconstitution after alpha-beta-depleted transplantation in children. In TCRdb, the PCR reads were re-called with MiXCR into one record per CDR3 protein. The data contain 200,000 to 250,000 distinct CDR3 sequences, roughly a tenth of them singletons. The sequencing here drew on PBMCs from the stem cell graft donor, taken from the stem cell graft. The origin of the receptors is a human donor who donated a stem cell graft to a child with acute lymphoblastic leukemia. Each CDR3 is given with its conserved first and last residue. The D gene is left open where the match is weak. Not every row has a clone size; where given, it reads once, few, many or a size class.

v_call	d_call	j_call	cdr3_length	clone_size	cdr3_aa	cdr3_nt
TRBV7-2	TRBD1	TRBJ1-4	14	NA	CASSYDRGNEKLFF	TGTGCCAGCAGCTATGACAGGGGTAATGAAAAACTGTTTTTT
TRBV27	NA	TRBJ2-7	15	NA	CASSLSSKGTYEQYF	TGTGCCAGCAGTTTATCGAGTAAAGGGACCTACGAGCAGTACTTC
TRBV3-1	NA	TRBJ1-4	14	many	CASRRRGTNEKLFF	TGTGCCAGCAGACGACGGGGGACTAATGAAAAACTGTTTTTT
TRBV5-1	NA	TRBJ2-5	16	few	CASSFAGQPNGETQYF	TGCGCCAGCAGCTTCGCAGGCCAGCCAAACGGGGAGACCCAGTACTTC
TRBV6-2/TRBV6-3	NA	TRBJ2-7	14	NA	CASSYGRGCYEQYF	TGTGCCAGCAGTTACGGGAGAGGGTGCTACGAGCAGTACTTC
TRBV7-2	TRBD2	TRBJ2-7	15	NA	CASSPAGDKTYEQYF	TGTGCCAGCAGCCCAGCGGGGGATAAGACCTACGAGCAGTACTTC
TRBV2	TRBD2	TRBJ2-3	16	NA	CASMGTLAGGGDTQYF	TGTGCCAGCATGGGTACGCTAGCGGGGGGTGGAGATACGCAGTATTTT
TRBV7-2	TRBD1	TRBJ1-5	16	NA	CASSRRTGLSDQPQHF	TGTGCCAGCAGCAGACGGACAGGCTTAAGTGATCAGCCCCAGCATTTT
TRBV20-1	NA	TRBJ2-2	12	NA	CSAIGGTGELFF	TGCAGTGCAATAGGGGGGACCGGGGAGCTGTTTTTT
TRBV2	NA	TRBJ2-5	15	few	CASSKGGTTQETQYF	TGTGCCAGCAGCAAAGGGGGGACCACCCAAGAGACCCAGTACTTC
TRBV5-1	NA	TRBJ2-7	14	NA	CASSLASTAYEQYF	TGCGCCAGCAGCTTGGCCTCGACAGCCTACGAGCAGTACTTC
TRBV10-3	TRBD1	TRBJ1-1	16	NA	CAISESLPGTAIEAFF	TGTGCCATCAGTGAGTCGCTCCCCGGGACAGCGATTGAAGCTTTCTTT
TRBV24-1	NA	TRBJ2-2	14	NA	CATSDPSTSGELFF	TGTGCCACCAGTGACCCCTCTACTAGTGGGGAGCTGTTTTTT
TRBV4-1	NA	TRBJ2-3	13	few	CASSSRLGDTQYF	TGCGCCAGCAGCTCAAGATTGGGGGATACGCAGTATTTT